This T cell receptor (beta chain) was recorded in a study of blood T cell repertoires in COVID-19. Study at large: There were acute and convalescent COVID-19 samples, and they came from the United States, Italy and Spain. PBMCs, B-cell-depleted T cells, or T cells provided the cDNA or gDNA that made up the material.

Assay: immunoSEQ multiplex PCR; the TCRdb copy retains only in-frame clones and omits some. Among around 170,000 clones listed, about 81% were seen once. There are 13 residues in the CDR3. The V gene's germline CDR1 is KGHSH and CDR2 LQKENI. V was pared by 3 bases and J by 4 bases, with 7 bases between. The sample consisted of peripheral blood. This receptor was identified in a man aged 30-40 years with active or convalescent COVID-19. This chain joins TRBV18 and TRBJ2-1; D gene unclear. The CDR3 bases are TGTGCCAGCTCACCTGAGTATTACAATGAGCAGTTCTTC. Its protein is CASSPEYYNEQFF.